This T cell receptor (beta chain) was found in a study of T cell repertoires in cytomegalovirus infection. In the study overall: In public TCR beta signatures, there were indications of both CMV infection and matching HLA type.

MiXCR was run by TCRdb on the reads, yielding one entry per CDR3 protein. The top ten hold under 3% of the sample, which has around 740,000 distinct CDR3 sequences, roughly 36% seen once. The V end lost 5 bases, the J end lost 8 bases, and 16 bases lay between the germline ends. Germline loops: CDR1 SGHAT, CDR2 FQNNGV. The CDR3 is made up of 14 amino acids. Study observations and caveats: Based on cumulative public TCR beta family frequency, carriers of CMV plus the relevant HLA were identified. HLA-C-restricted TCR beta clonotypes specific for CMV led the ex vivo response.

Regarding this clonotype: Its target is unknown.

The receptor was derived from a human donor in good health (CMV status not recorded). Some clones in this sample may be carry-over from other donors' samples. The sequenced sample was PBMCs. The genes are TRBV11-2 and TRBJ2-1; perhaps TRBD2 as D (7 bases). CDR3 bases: TGTGCCAGCAGCCCTGCAGGGAGGGGGGATGAGCAGTTCTTC. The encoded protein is CASSPAGRGDEQFF.